This is a list of T cell receptor beta chains from one sample in a study of response to subunit inactivated influenza vaccine. Using its own MiXCR run on the RT-PCR reads, TCRdb lists one record per CDR3 protein. The sample gives hundreds of thousands of distinct CDR3 sequences, 10% to 15% of which show up once; about 9.4% is in the top ten. Sequencing used PBMCs from blood, obtained on the day of vaccination. The receptors were sampled from a man aged 45-60 years who received an inactivated influenza vaccine. The CDR3 runs from the conserved cysteine through the conserved F or W. D genes are given only for firm matches. Where a row states a size, it is once, few, many or the class of an expanded clone; other rows omit it.

j_gene: TRBJ2-7; abundance: .; d_gene: .; v_gene: TRBV30; CDR3aa: CAWGDRTFRYEQYF; CDR3nt: TGTGCCTGGGGAGACAGGACTTTCCGCTACGAGCAGTACTTC
j_gene: TRBJ2-5; abundance: .; d_gene: .; v_gene: TRBV12-3/TRBV12-4; CDR3aa: CASSLSLGETQYF; CDR3nt: TGTGCCAGCAGTTTGAGTCTAGGTGAGACCCAGTACTTC
j_gene: TRBJ1-1; abundance: few; d_gene: .; v_gene: TRBV12-3/TRBV12-4; CDR3aa: CASSFKGVGNTEAFF; CDR3nt: TGTGCCAGCAGTTTTAAGGGAGTGGGGAACACTGAAGCTTTCTTT
j_gene: TRBJ2-1; abundance: few; d_gene: TRBD2; v_gene: TRBV4-2; CDR3aa: CASKASGYNEQFF; CDR3nt: TGTGCCAGCAAGGCTAGCGGTTACAATGAGCAGTTCTTC
j_gene: TRBJ1-2; abundance: .; d_gene: .; v_gene: TRBV28; CDR3aa: CASSFSANLPYGYTF; CDR3nt: TGTGCCAGCAGTTTTTCAGCCAACCTCCCTTATGGCTACACCTTC
j_gene: TRBJ2-7; abundance: few; d_gene: .; v_gene: TRBV3-1; CDR3aa: CASSQALQGRYEQYF; CDR3nt: TGTGCCAGCAGCCAAGCCTTGCAGGGCAGGTACGAGCAGTACTTC
j_gene: TRBJ2-7; abundance: .; d_gene: TRBD2; v_gene: TRBV27; CDR3aa: CANSLWGGDPYEQYF; CDR3nt: TGTGCCAACAGTTTATGGGGGGGGGATCCCTACGAGCAGTACTTC
j_gene: TRBJ2-1; abundance: few; d_gene: .; v_gene: TRBV5-1; CDR3aa: CASSLAVDNEQFF; CDR3nt: TGCGCCAGCAGCTTGGCGGTCGACAATGAGCAGTTCTTC
j_gene: TRBJ1-1; abundance: many; d_gene: .; v_gene: TRBV4-2; CDR3aa: CASSQDHRGTEAFF; CDR3nt: TGTGCCAGCAGCCAAGATCATCGGGGCACTGAAGCTTTCTTT
j_gene: TRBJ2-5; abundance: few; d_gene: .; v_gene: TRBV20-1; CDR3aa: CSASPRTTQYF; CDR3nt: TGCAGTGCTAGTCCCCGGACCACCCAGTACTTC
j_gene: TRBJ2-7; abundance: many; d_gene: .; v_gene: TRBV9; CDR3aa: CASSISGESSYEQYF; CDR3nt: TGTGCCAGCAGTATAAGCGGCGAGAGCTCCTACGAGCAGTACTTC
j_gene: TRBJ2-3; abundance: .; d_gene: .; v_gene: TRBV6-6; CDR3aa: CASSTRLSGTQYF; CDR3nt: TGTGCCAGCAGCACTAGGTTGTCGGGTACGCAGTATTTT
j_gene: TRBJ1-5; abundance: .; d_gene: TRBD1; v_gene: TRBV25-1; CDR3aa: CASSEGTVSNQPQHF; CDR3nt: TGTGCCAGCAGTGAAGGGACAGTTAGCAATCAGCCCCAGCATTTT
j_gene: TRBJ1-3; abundance: few; d_gene: TRBD1; v_gene: TRBV27; CDR3aa: CASSFGNRGVSGNTIYF; CDR3nt: TGTGCCAGCAGTTTCGGGAACAGGGGTGTCTCTGGAAACACCATATATTTT
j_gene: TRBJ2-1; abundance: many; d_gene: .; v_gene: TRBV3-1; CDR3aa: CASTDDTNEQFF; CDR3nt: TGTGCCAGCACCGACGACACCAATGAGCAGTTCTTC
j_gene: TRBJ1-2; abundance: few; d_gene: .; v_gene: TRBV5-1; CDR3aa: CASSLMDANDYGYTF; CDR3nt: TGCGCCAGCAGCTTGATGGACGCCAACGACTATGGCTACACCTTC
j_gene: TRBJ2-5; abundance: .; d_gene: .; v_gene: TRBV21-1; CDR3aa: CASSKSQGTQETQYF; CDR3nt: TGTGCCAGCAGCAAATCACAGGGGACCCAAGAGACCCAGTACTTC
j_gene: TRBJ2-6; abundance: .; d_gene: TRBD1; v_gene: TRBV11-1; CDR3aa: CASSLGYRDSPRGANVLTF; CDR3nt: TGTGCCAGCAGCTTAGGGTACCGGGACAGCCCGCGCGGGGCCAACGTCCTGACTTTC
j_gene: TRBJ2-7; abundance: few; d_gene: TRBD1; v_gene: TRBV5-1; CDR3aa: CASSVDRGFSYEQYF; CDR3nt: TGCGCCAGCAGCGTGGACAGGGGATTCAGCTACGAGCAGTACTTC
j_gene: TRBJ2-7; abundance: few; d_gene: TRBD2; v_gene: TRBV15; CDR3aa: CATSRDLAGGLEQYF; CDR3nt: TGTGCCACCAGCAGAGATCTGGCGGGGGGCCTGGAGCAGTACTTC
j_gene: TRBJ2-3; abundance: .; d_gene: .; v_gene: TRBV5-1; CDR3aa: CASSEAGLGTDTQYF; CDR3nt: TGCGCCAGCAGCGAAGCGGGCTTAGGCACAGATACGCAGTATTTT
j_gene: TRBJ1-5; abundance: few; d_gene: .; v_gene: TRBV12-3/TRBV12-4; CDR3aa: CASSLNENQPQHF; CDR3nt: TGTGCCAGCAGCCTGAATGAAAATCAGCCCCAGCATTTT
j_gene: TRBJ2-3; abundance: .; d_gene: .; v_gene: TRBV27; CDR3aa: CASSPTRGITDTQYF; CDR3nt: TGTGCCAGCAGCCCGACTAGGGGAATCACAGATACGCAGTATTTT
j_gene: TRBJ1-6; abundance: few; d_gene: .; v_gene: TRBV12-3/TRBV12-4; CDR3aa: CASRSGLMPSSPLHF; CDR3nt: TGTGCCAGCAGGTCGGGACTGATGCCCTCGTCACCCCTCCACTTT
j_gene: TRBJ1-5; abundance: .; d_gene: .; v_gene: TRBV5-5; CDR3aa: CASSLAVNSNQPQHF; CDR3nt: TGTGCCAGCAGCTTGGCAGTCAATAGCAATCAGCCCCAGCATTTT
j_gene: TRBJ2-1; abundance: .; d_gene: .; v_gene: TRBV20-1; CDR3aa: CSARGSISQYNEQFF; CDR3nt: TGCAGTGCTAGGGGCTCAATAAGCCAATACAATGAGCAGTTCTTC
j_gene: TRBJ2-7; abundance: many; d_gene: .; v_gene: TRBV11-2; CDR3aa: CASSLGGLAYEQYF; CDR3nt: TGTGCCAGCAGCTTAGGGGGACTGGCCTACGAGCAGTACTTC
j_gene: TRBJ2-3; abundance: few; d_gene: TRBD1; v_gene: TRBV7-2; CDR3aa: CASSSRGQQGDTQYF; CDR3nt: TGTGCCAGCAGCTCCAGGGGACAGCAGGGAGATACGCAGTATTTT
j_gene: TRBJ2-2; abundance: .; d_gene: TRBD2; v_gene: TRBV28; CDR3aa: CASSAAGTSGIRDGELFF; CDR3nt: TGTGCCAGCAGTGCCGCGGGGACTAGCGGGATTAGAGACGGGGAGCTGTTTTTT
j_gene: TRBJ2-1; abundance: .; d_gene: .; v_gene: TRBV23-1; CDR3aa: CASSHTYNEQFF; CDR3nt: TGCGCCAGCAGTCATACGTACAATGAGCAGTTCTTC
j_gene: TRBJ2-1; abundance: few; d_gene: .; v_gene: TRBV20-1; CDR3aa: CSAPTALKQFF; CDR3nt: TGCAGTGCTCCTACCGCACTGAAGCAGTTCTTC
j_gene: TRBJ2-5; abundance: .; d_gene: .; v_gene: TRBV5-1; CDR3aa: CASSWGRGNQETQYF; CDR3nt: TGCGCCAGCAGCTGGGGCAGGGGAAATCAAGAGACCCAGTACTTC
j_gene: TRBJ1-6; abundance: .; d_gene: .; v_gene: TRBV9; CDR3aa: CASSVEGEGAPLHF; CDR3nt: TGTGCCAGCAGCGTAGAAGGGGAAGGGGCACCCCTCCACTTT
j_gene: TRBJ2-5; abundance: few; d_gene: TRBD2; v_gene: TRBV15; CDR3aa: CATRPTSGLQETQYF; CDR3nt: TGTGCCACCAGACCAACTAGCGGGCTGCAAGAGACCCAGTACTTC
j_gene: TRBJ2-1; abundance: few; d_gene: TRBD2; v_gene: TRBV10-3; CDR3aa: CAISEFRGGSGYYNEQFF; CDR3nt: TGTGCCATCAGTGAGTTTCGGGGGGGGAGCGGGTACTACAATGAGCAGTTCTTC
j_gene: TRBJ2-5; abundance: .; d_gene: TRBD2; v_gene: TRBV30; CDR3aa: CAWSFGGGRETQYF; CDR3nt: TGTGCCTGGAGTTTTGGCGGGGGGCGGGAGACCCAGTACTTC
j_gene: TRBJ1-1; abundance: many; d_gene: .; v_gene: TRBV6-1; CDR3aa: CASTPAQDTEAFF; CDR3nt: TGTGCCAGCACTCCCGCCCAGGACACTGAAGCTTTCTTT
j_gene: TRBJ1-4; abundance: .; d_gene: .; v_gene: TRBV2; CDR3aa: CASSIQGKLTNEKLFF; CDR3nt: TGTGCCAGCAGTATACAGGGAAAACTAACTAATGAAAAACTGTTTTTT
j_gene: TRBJ2-1; abundance: .; d_gene: TRBD1; v_gene: TRBV18; CDR3aa: CASSPRDREEGGSYNEQFF; CDR3nt: TGTGCCAGCTCACCACGGGACAGGGAAGAAGGTGGGTCCTACAATGAGCAGTTCTTC
j_gene: TRBJ1-2; abundance: .; d_gene: TRBD1; v_gene: TRBV5-4; CDR3aa: CASSLKDRGFDYGYTF; CDR3nt: TGTGCCAGCAGCTTGAAGGACAGGGGGTTCGACTATGGCTACACCTTC
j_gene: TRBJ2-4; abundance: few; d_gene: .; v_gene: TRBV15; CDR3aa: CATSPQGLSGGDIQYF; CDR3nt: TGTGCCACCAGCCCCCAGGGCTTAAGCGGCGGGGACATTCAGTACTTC
j_gene: TRBJ2-3; abundance: .; d_gene: TRBD2; v_gene: TRBV7-2; CDR3aa: CASSPWTSPTDTQYF; CDR3nt: TGTGCCAGCAGCCCGTGGACTAGCCCCACAGATACGCAGTATTTT
j_gene: TRBJ2-1; abundance: few; d_gene: .; v_gene: TRBV7-2; CDR3aa: CASRGPRGEQFF; CDR3nt: TGTGCCAGCAGGGGCCCCCGGGGTGAGCAGTTCTTC
j_gene: TRBJ2-5; abundance: many; d_gene: .; v_gene: TRBV2; CDR3aa: CASRERRKETQYF; CDR3nt: TGTGCCAGCAGAGAACGACGGAAAGAGACCCAGTACTTC
j_gene: TRBJ2-7; abundance: few; d_gene: TRBD2; v_gene: TRBV15; CDR3aa: CATSRDSGTTYEQYF; CDR3nt: TGTGCCACCAGCAGAGATAGCGGGACAACCTACGAGCAGTACTTC
j_gene: TRBJ1-2; abundance: few; d_gene: TRBD1; v_gene: TRBV4-3; CDR3aa: CASSQAGTGYNYGYTF; CDR3nt: TGCGCCAGCAGCCAAGCCGGGACAGGGTATAACTATGGCTACACCTTC